This passage covers 23 T cell receptor beta chains from one sample sequenced in a study of control samples from healthy donors and cancer patients. The data were produced by immunoSEQ multiplex PCR, yet TCRdb's version contains in-frame clones alone and is incomplete. The sample consists of around 93,000 clones, about 86% of them appearing once. Input material: blood. These receptors all stem from a man in his thirties or forties in good health.

V usage is TRBV5-1 and J usage is TRBJ1-2; 7 nucleotides match TRBD1. V trimming: 5 bases; J trimming: 6 bases; junction bases outside the gene matches: 25. The CDR3 length is 19 residues. CDR1 SGHRS and CDR2 YFSETQ come from the germline V gene. The CDR3 DNA is TGCGCCAGCAGATCTGGAGGCCTTCTACAGGGGCGGGAAGGTGATGGCTACACCTTC. It yields the protein CASRSGGLLQGREGDGYTF.

V gene TRBV28 combines with J gene TRBJ1-1; D may be TRBD1 (6 bases). The CDR3 is 14 residues long. From germline, CDR1 is MDHEN and CDR2 SYDVKM. Trimming shortened V by 4 bases and J by 4 bases, and 13 bases separated the two germline ends. The CDR3 sequence: CASSWTRGPTEAFF. The DNA of the CDR3 is TGTGCCAGCAGTTGGACGCGGGGGCCCACTGAAGCTTTCTTT.

This chain links TRBV19 with TRBJ2-1; TRBD1 matches 7 bases. Trimming cost V 3 bases and J 0 bases; bases outside gene matches: 5. CDR1 is LNHDA, CDR2 SQIVND, per germline (reference sequence). CDR3 size: 16 residues. CDR3 nucleotide sequence: TGTGCCAGTAGTATCGGGACAGTTGGCTCCTACAATGAGCAGTTCTTC. This sequence encodes CASSIGTVGSYNEQFF.

The rearrangement uses TRBV7-3 and TRBJ2-7; D could derive from TRBD1 or TRBD2 (5 bases each). The germline V and J ends were trimmed by 2 bases and 7 bases, with 15 bases remaining between them. This CDR3 has 14 amino acids. Germline values: CDR1 SGHTA, CDR2 FQGTGA. The CDR3 is CASSLYSTEGEQYF. The CDR3 nucleotides read TGTGCCAGCAGCTTATACTCAACAGAGGGGGAGCAGTACTTC.

This rearrangement joins TRBV7-9 to TRBJ2-3, with 12 nucleotides matching TRBD2. V lost 2 bases, J lost 4 bases, and 4 bases stayed unmatched. The CDR3 length is 16 residues. Germline V CDR1 and CDR2: SEHNR, FQNEAQ (reference sequence). In DNA, the CDR3 is TGTGCCAGCAGCTTACTAGCGGGAGGGCCGCCAGATACGCAGTATTTT. Translating it yields CASSLLAGGPPDTQYF.

CDR3 bases: TGCGCCAGCAAGACTAGCCCTTCCGCTAGCTCCTACAATGAGCAGTTCTTC. Translating it yields CASKTSPSASSYNEQFF. This chain connects TRBV5-1 to TRBJ2-1, with 7 bases identical to TRBD2. Per the germline V gene, CDR1 is SGHRS and CDR2 is YFSETQ. This CDR3 is 17 amino acids long. V gave up 6 bases and J gave up 0 bases; unmatched junction bases: 12.

CDR3 sequence reads: CASSLEIVAGGTDTQYF. The CDR3 DNA is TGTGCCAGCAGCTTAGAAATAGTAGCGGGTGGCACAGATACGCAGTATTTT. The chain couples TRBV7-3 to TRBJ2-3; 7 nucleotides match TRBD2. V trimming: 2 bases; J trimming: 1 base; junction bases outside the gene matches: 9. The V gene's germline CDR1 is SGHTA and CDR2 FQGTGA. The CDR3 has 17 amino acids.

The chain combines TRBV7-9 with TRBJ1-4; D is undetermined. The CDR3 spans 18 residues. Trimming shortened V by 5 bases and J by 7 bases, and 26 bases separated the two germline ends. Per the germline V gene, CDR1 is SEHNR and CDR2 is FQNEAQ (reference sequence). CDR3 in amino acids: CASSHGILRKGGIEKLFF. CDR3 in DNA: TGTGCCAGCAGCCACGGCATTCTAAGAAAAGGAGGTATTGAAAAACTGTTTTTT.

The chain joins TRBV27 to TRBJ1-2; D possibly corresponds to TRBD1 (5 bases). V lost 3 bases to trimming and J lost 5 bases, with 13 bases between them. The CDR3 consists of 14 residues. Germline assignment: CDR1 MNHEY and CDR2 SMNVEV (reference sequence). CDR3 in DNA: TGTGCCAGCAGTTTGAACGGGGGAACGTATGGCTACACCTTC. This sequence encodes CASSLNGGTYGYTF.

This clone has only a few counts. The chain has TRBV30 and TRBJ1-5; TRBD1 matches at 10 bases. Losses at the gene ends were 3 bases for V and 6 bases for J; bases not matched to a gene: 8. CDR1 and CDR2 from the germline V gene are GTSNPN and SVGIG (reference sequence). This CDR3 has 15 amino acids. CDR3 nucleotide sequence: TGTGCCTGGAGGCCTCCGGACAGGGGGACTCAGCCCCAGCATTTT. Encoded protein: CAWRPPDRGTQPQHF.

CDR3 residues: CASSVQIPKETQYF. The CDR3 bases are TGTGCCAGCAGTGTACAGATCCCTAAAGAGACCCAGTACTTC. This chain links TRBV25-1 with TRBJ2-5; no clear D. V lost 4 bases to trimming and J lost 3 bases, with 12 bases between them. The CDR3 has 14 amino acids. Germline assignment: CDR1 MGHDK and CDR2 SYGVNS.

The chain recombines TRBV7-9 with TRBJ2-1; no clear D gene. The V end lost 5 bases, the J end lost 4 bases, and 3 bases lay between the germline ends. Germline loops: CDR1 SEHNR, CDR2 FQNEAQ (reference sequence). The CDR3 totals 11 residues. CDR3 nucleotides: TGTGCCAGCAGCGAATACAATGAGCAGTTCTTC. It is translated as CASSEYNEQFF.

This rearrangement joins TRBV18 to TRBJ1-1; D is undetermined. This CDR3 spans 15 amino acids. The V and J ends lost 5 bases and 1 base respectively, with 14 bases between them. In germline, CDR1 is KGHSH, CDR2 LQKENI. CDR3 in amino acids: CASSSQSRGNTEAFF. CDR3 DNA: TGTGCCAGCTCATCCCAATCTCGGGGGAACACTGAAGCTTTCTTT.

This rearrangement joins TRBV12-3 or TRBV12-4 to TRBJ2-5; no definite D call. CDR3 length: 13 amino acids. Trimming shortened V by 1 base and J by 5 bases, and 8 bases separated the two germline ends. For the CDR3, the DNA is TGTGCCAGCAGTTTAGGGTTCCGGGAGACCCAGTACTTC. It is translated as CASSLGFRETQYF.

The chain recombines TRBV28 with TRBJ2-6; D remains unclear. Germline assignment: CDR1 MDHEN and CDR2 SYDVKM. V shed 2 bases and J shed 0 bases, with 5 bases lying between them. There are 15 residues in the CDR3. The CDR3 region has the DNA TGTGCCAGCAGTTTAACCAGCTCTGGGGCCAACGTCCTGACTTTC. Translating gives CASSLTSSGANVLTF.

The CDR3 nucleotides are TGTGCCAGCAGCTCCGTCCGGCGGGGACTGGCCACTTTGGGCGAGCAGTACTTC. Amino acid sequence: CASSSVRRGLATLGEQYF. V gene TRBV7-8 combines with J gene TRBJ2-7, with D perhaps TRBD2 (6 bases). Germline loops: CDR1 SGHVS, CDR2 FQNEAQ. The CDR3 has 18 residues. The germline V and J ends were trimmed by 4 bases and 6 bases, with 28 bases remaining between them. Using reference TRBV7-8 and TRBJ2-7 for the parts outside the CDR3, the full variable domain is GAGVSQSPRYKVAKRGQDVALRCDPISGHVSLFWYQQALGQGPEFLTYFQNEAQLDKSGLPSDRFFAERPEGSVSTLKIQRTQQEDSAVYLCASSSVRRGLATLGEQYFGPGTRLTVT.

This clone appeared a few times. The CDR3 DNA reads TGCGCCAGCAGCTTGACGGGAAGTGGTTACAATGAGCAGTTCTTC. Its protein is CASSLTGSGYNEQFF. This rearrangement joins TRBV5-1 to TRBJ2-1; D is possibly TRBD2 (5 bases). The CDR3 runs 15 residues. CDR1 is SGHRS, CDR2 YFSETQ, per germline. Trimming cost V 1 base and J 4 bases, with 12 bases left between them.

This chain links TRBV4-1 with TRBJ2-1; 13 bases are a match to TRBD2. This CDR3 region has 16 residues. V trimming: 0 bases; J trimming: 6 bases; junction bases outside the gene matches: 2. Germline V CDR1 and CDR2: MGHRA, YSYEKL. DNA of the CDR3: TGCGCCAGCAGCCAAGAAGGACTAGCGGGAGTCAATGAGCAGTTCTTC. Its translation is CASSQEGLAGVNEQFF.

The CDR3 protein is CTTRRQGISDTQYF. The CDR3 region has the DNA TGCACTACGAGACGACAGGGGATTAGCGATACGCAGTATTTT. The chain is built from TRBV5-1 and TRBJ2-3; 8 bases fit TRBD1. This CDR3 comprises 14 residues. In germline, CDR1 is SGHRS, CDR2 YFSETQ. Using reference TRBV5-1 and TRBJ2-3 for the parts outside the CDR3, the full variable domain is KAGVTQTPRYLIKTRGQQVTLSCSPISGHRSVSWYQQTPGQGLQFLFEYFSETQRNKGNFPGRFSGRQFSNSRSEMNVSTLELGDSALYLCTTRRQGISDTQYFGPGTRLTVL.

The rearrangement links TRBV28 to TRBJ2-2; 8 bases are a match to TRBD2. Germline V gives CDR1 MDHEN, CDR2 SYDVKM. The CDR3 contains 16 residues. The V gene end was trimmed by 5 bases and the J gene end by 8 bases; junction bases not matched to a gene: 13. The chain's CDR3 is CASSPLGAGESGELFF. CDR3 coding DNA: TGTGCCAGCAGTCCCCTAGGAGCGGGAGAGTCTGGGGAGCTGTTTTTT.

The genes are TRBV27 and TRBJ1-5, with D possibly TRBD1 on 5 matching bases. Germline CDR1 and CDR2: MNHEY and SMNVEV (reference sequence). Trimming cost V 2 bases and J 1 base, with 15 bases left between them. The CDR3 is made up of 17 amino acids. The chain's CDR3 is CASSLRGQARSNQPQHF. For the CDR3, the DNA is TGTGCCAGCAGTTTAAGGGGTCAGGCCAGGAGCAATCAGCCCCAGCATTTT.

The chain recombines TRBV7-9 with TRBJ1-1; no clear D gene. The CDR3 is made up of 12 amino acids. Germline CDR1 is SEHNR and CDR2 is FQNEAQ (reference sequence). V was trimmed by 10 bases and J by 11 bases, leaving 20 bases between them. This CDR3 reads CATGGRPPPAFF. For the CDR3, the DNA is TGTGCCACCGGAGGGCGACCGCCCCCGGCTTTCTTT.

The chain employs TRBV24-1 and TRBJ1-2; possible D gene TRBD1, 5 bases. The CDR3 loop spans 14 amino acids. Trimming took 2 bases from V and 12 from J, leaving 18 bases between them. CDR1 is KGHDR and CDR2 is SFDVKD in the germline V gene. Here the CDR3 reads CATSDYKDLRGHTF. The CDR3 DNA reads as TGTGCCACCAGTGATTATAAGGATCTCCGGGGCCACACCTTC.